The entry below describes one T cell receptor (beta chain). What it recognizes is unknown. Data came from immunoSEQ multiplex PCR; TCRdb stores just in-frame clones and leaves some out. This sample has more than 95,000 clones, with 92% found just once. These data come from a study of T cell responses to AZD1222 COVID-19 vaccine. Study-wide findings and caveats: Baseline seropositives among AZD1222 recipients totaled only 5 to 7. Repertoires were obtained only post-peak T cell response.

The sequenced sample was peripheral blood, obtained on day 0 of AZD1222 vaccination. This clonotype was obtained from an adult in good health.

Here the CDR3 DNA reads TGTGCCAGCAGCTTGCAGGAGTCGTCCGGGGAGCTGTTTTTT. Translating it yields CASSLQESSGELFF. V usage is TRBV7-8 and J usage is TRBJ2-2; D call uncertain. The V gene's germline CDR1 is SGHVS and CDR2 FQNEAQ. This CDR3 is 14 amino acids long. V lost 3 bases to trimming and J lost 6 bases, with 11 bases between them.